The 10 T cell receptor beta chains given below trace back to one sample, sequenced in a study of shared clonotypes between healthy human individuals. Clones were read by immunoSEQ multiplex PCR, and TCRdb kept only the in-frame ones, dropping some. Here the sample spans approximately 2.3 million clones, approximately 93% being singletons. The sample was naive CD4+ T cells from PBMCs. The sample's subset: CD45RA+ positively selected. The receptor source for this set is a man younger than 35 in good health. Some clones in this sample may be carry-over from other donors' samples.

V gene TRBV10-3 combines with J gene TRBJ2-2; weak D call: TRBD1 (5 bases). The V gene lost 1 base and the J gene lost 10 bases, with 16 bases spanning the gap. The V gene's germline CDR1 is ENHRY and CDR2 SYGVKD. The CDR3 has 15 residues. The CDR3 coding sequence is TGTGCCATCAGTGAGTACGACAGTTCCCTCGCGGAGCTGTTTTTT. Its protein is CAISEYDSSLAELFF.

The rearrangement uses TRBV5-1 and TRBJ1-1; D not certain. This CDR3 spans 12 amino acids. Germline loops: CDR1 SGHRS, CDR2 YFSETQ. V gave up 3 bases and J gave up 6 bases, with 9 bases separating them. CDR3 in DNA: TGCGCCAGCAGCTACACGGGCGCTGAAGCTTTCTTT. This encodes CASSYTGAEAFF.

The chain uses TRBV18 and TRBJ2-4, with unresolved D. The ends were cut back, 2 bases at V and 0 bases at J, with 5 bases in the middle. From germline, CDR1 is KGHSH and CDR2 LQKENI. The CDR3 has 14 amino acids. The DNA of the CDR3 is TGTGCCAGCTCACCAATCTTAGCCAAAAACATTCAGTACTTC. Its protein is CASSPILAKNIQYF.

This clone has a single count. V usage is TRBV28 and J usage is TRBJ2-7; 10 nucleotides agree with TRBD2. V dropped 3 bases and J dropped 3; count of bases not matched to a gene: 8. Germline V gene lookup returns CDR1 MDHEN and CDR2 SYDVKM. The CDR3 extends over 16 amino acids. This chain's CDR3 is CASSLVASGRLYEQYF. The CDR3, as DNA: TGTGCCAGCAGTTTGGTGGCTAGCGGGAGACTCTACGAGCAGTACTTC.

This clone was counted a single time. The rearrangement links TRBV2 to TRBJ2-3; 7 bases are shared with TRBD2. CDR3 length: 14 amino acids. Germline V gene lookup returns CDR1 SNHLY and CDR2 FYNNEI. J was trimmed by 1 base and V by 6 bases; bases with no gene match: 4. The CDR3 loop is CASRREIGTDTQYF. CDR3 bases: TGTGCCAGCAGGCGGGAGATAGGCACAGATACGCAGTATTTT.

This clone has a single count. Here the CDR3 reads CASSRMGSSSNEKLFF. CDR3 in DNA: TGTGCCAGCAGCCGCATGGGTAGTAGTTCTAATGAAAAACTGTTTTTT. The rearrangement uses TRBV5-4 and TRBJ1-4; no clear D. Deletions cut 4 bases from V and 3 bases from J, with 16 bases between. The CDR3 has 16 amino acids. CDR1 and CDR2 (germline): SGHNT, YYREEE (reference sequence).

The chain joins TRBV29-1 to TRBJ2-7; D gene unclear. Germline assignment: CDR1 SQVTM and CDR2 ANQGSEA. The germline V and J ends were trimmed by 0 bases and 4 bases, with 16 bases remaining between them. This CDR3 comprises 15 residues. The CDR3 protein is CSVEDVSRPNYEQYF. The CDR3 DNA sequence: TGCAGCGTTGAAGATGTTTCACGCCCAAATTACGAGCAGTACTTC.

The CDR3 spells CASSQGPYTWRDINEKLFF. As DNA, the CDR3 is TGTGCCAGCAGCCAGGGTCCCTATACGTGGAGGGACATAAATGAAAAACTGTTTTTT. The chain joins TRBV28 to TRBJ1-4; a weak D match, TRBD1 (6 bases). The length of the CDR3 is 19 residues. Deletions cut 6 bases from V and 5 bases from J, with 28 bases between. CDR1 is MDHEN and CDR2 is SYDVKM in the germline V gene.

This sequence joins TRBV19 and TRBJ2-7; 9 bases line up with TRBD2. Trimming at V came to 10 bases and at J to 3 bases, leaving 10 bases not matched to a gene. CDR1 is LNHDA and CDR2 is SQIVND in the germline V gene (reference sequence). The CDR3 contains 14 residues. The CDR3 loop reads CAISRLAGLYEQYF. The CDR3 nucleotides read TGTGCCATTTCCCGGCTAGCGGGACTCTACGAGCAGTACTTC.

The chain links TRBV12-5 to TRBJ2-1; D might be TRBD1 or TRBD2, each matching 5 bases. Trimming left V 7 bases short and J 7 bases short, with 14 bases between. The CDR3 sequence is 13 residues long. Germline V gene lookup returns CDR1 LGHNT and CDR2 FRNRAP. The CDR3 spells CASASPRENEQFF. The CDR3 nucleotides are TGTGCTAGTGCCTCACCCAGGGAGAATGAGCAGTTCTTC.